This is a list of T cell receptor beta chains from one sample in a study of cytomegalovirus exposure and HLA in healthy donors. Sequencing was performed with immunoSEQ multiplex PCR; in TCRdb, only in-frame clones are kept and a portion is missing. The sample lists some 120,000 clones, around three quarters occurring once. Sequencing was performed on PBMCs. These receptors all come from a young man in good health and CMV-seronegative. The conserved cysteine and the conserved F or W are not part of the CDR3 here. The order of the fields is CDR3 protein, V gene, J gene.

CDR3: ASSYWEDTEAF
V: TRBV6-5
J: TRBJ1-1

CDR3: ASTRTGVGQPQH
V: TRBV7-2
J: TRBJ1-5

CDR3: ASRLPKTASNYGYT
V: TRBV28
J: TRBJ1-2

CDR3: ASSLARQGLGYGYT
V: TRBV5-4
J: TRBJ1-2

CDR3: ASSATGTSGGADTQY
V: TRBV6-4
J: TRBJ2-3

CDR3: ASSNQGAGNTEAF
V: TRBV27
J: TRBJ1-1

CDR3: AWSDRDQSGKLF
V: TRBV30
J: TRBJ1-4

CDR3: ASSWGSGSNQPQH
V: TRBV5-6
J: TRBJ1-5

CDR3: ASSLGGGAPGELF
V: TRBV7-2
J: TRBJ2-2

CDR3: ASSPLQRTNEKLF
V: TRBV14
J: TRBJ1-4

CDR3: ASSVTGASYNEQF
V: TRBV16
J: TRBJ2-1

CDR3: AWNSAGYGYT
V: TRBV30
J: TRBJ1-2

CDR3: ASKEKAGLSTGELF
V: TRBV5-4
J: TRBJ2-2

CDR3: ATSRGGDNQPQH
V: TRBV11-2
J: TRBJ1-5

CDR3: ASRQGANTGELF
V: TRBV7-3
J: TRBJ2-2

CDR3: ASSEGLAQITDTQY
V: TRBV14
J: TRBJ2-3

CDR3: AWSGHLGTAYEQY
V: TRBV30
J: TRBJ2-7

CDR3: SVQLQGSMNNQPQH
V: TRBV29-1
J: TRBJ1-5

CDR3: ASSTTGGRETQY
V: TRBV11-2
J: TRBJ2-5

CDR3: ASRGQHSSYNEQF
V: TRBV19
J: TRBJ2-1

CDR3: ASSLRGQPQH
V: TRBV18
J: TRBJ1-5

CDR3: ASSGRDSYNSPLH
V: TRBV5-1
J: TRBJ1-6

CDR3: ASSQVVAPGTGNTGELF
V: TRBV4-2
J: TRBJ2-2

CDR3: AWSVPGQGYYGYT
V: TRBV30
J: TRBJ1-2

CDR3: ASSLGGSAYEQY
V: TRBV11-2
J: TRBJ2-7

CDR3: ASSLAVTGELF
V: TRBV5-1
J: TRBJ2-2

CDR3: AWSPSADTQY
V: TRBV30
J: TRBJ2-3

CDR3: ASSRGQETQY
V: TRBV14
J: TRBJ2-5

CDR3: ASSPQTGGNQPQH
V: TRBV5-1
J: TRBJ1-5

CDR3: ASSDSRLAGAYEQY
V: TRBV27
J: TRBJ2-7

CDR3: ASSRRRTPNTGELF
V: TRBV6-6
J: TRBJ2-2

CDR3: ASSQVVQVYEQY
V: TRBV14
J: TRBJ2-7

CDR3: ASSWIEGGRFYGYT
V: TRBV5-6
J: TRBJ1-2

CDR3: AISEGLGDYEQY
V: TRBV10-3
J: TRBJ2-7

CDR3: ASSSLDSSGNTIY
V: TRBV6-6
J: TRBJ1-3

CDR3: ASSPRPQNTEAF
V: TRBV7-8
J: TRBJ1-1

CDR3: ASSPRAGSTEAF
V: TRBV5-4
J: TRBJ1-1

CDR3: ASSAGPILADTQY
V: TRBV13
J: TRBJ2-3

CDR3: ASSLSTGIRSGNTIY
V: TRBV5-6
J: TRBJ1-3

CDR3: ASSESGVGGTEAF
V: TRBV11-2
J: TRBJ1-1

CDR3: ASSKDRPGHPANVLT
V: TRBV21-1
J: TRBJ2-6

CDR3: ASSLNPRVYGYT
V: TRBV5-1
J: TRBJ1-2

CDR3: ASSLKGGRGLGNTIY
V: TRBV28
J: TRBJ1-3

CDR3: ASSSNAGTGADTQY
V: TRBV19
J: TRBJ2-3

CDR3: ASSSTTGSYT
V: TRBV28
J: TRBJ1-2

CDR3: ASRVVAGDTYEQY
V: TRBV5-1
J: .

CDR3: ASSVPGGYGYT
V: TRBV9
J: TRBJ1-2

CDR3: ASRTGQGTEAF
V: TRBV6-5
J: TRBJ1-1

CDR3: ASSHISSGGRDTQY
V: TRBV4-1
J: TRBJ2-3

CDR3: ASSSPQRGIVQETQY
V: TRBV13
J: TRBJ2-5

CDR3: ASSFVASGLQETQY
V: TRBV28
J: TRBJ2-5

CDR3: ASSYADRVVNEQF
V: TRBV11-2
J: TRBJ2-1

CDR3: ASSRVPNQPQH
V: TRBV5-1
J: TRBJ1-5

CDR3: ASSRRGDEKLF
V: TRBV9
J: TRBJ1-4

CDR3: ASSSGQATNEKLF
V: TRBV28
J: TRBJ1-4

CDR3: AWTSVPNYGYT
V: TRBV30
J: TRBJ1-2

CDR3: ASRPNSGNTIY
V: TRBV2
J: TRBJ1-3